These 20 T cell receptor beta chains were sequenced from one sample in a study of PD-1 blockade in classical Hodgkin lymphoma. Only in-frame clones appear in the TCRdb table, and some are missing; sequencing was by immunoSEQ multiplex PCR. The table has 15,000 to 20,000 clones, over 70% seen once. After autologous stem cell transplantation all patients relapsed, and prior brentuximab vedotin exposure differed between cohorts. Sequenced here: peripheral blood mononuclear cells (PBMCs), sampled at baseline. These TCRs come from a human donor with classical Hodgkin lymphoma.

CDR3 protein: CSVGGGNNQPQHF. In DNA, the CDR3 is TGCAGCGTTGGGGGGGGAAACAATCAGCCCCAGCATTTT. V is TRBV29-1 and J is TRBJ1-5; TRBD1 might be the D (5 bases). Per germline, CDR1 SQVTM and CDR2 ANQGSEA. The V end lost 4 bases, the J end lost 3 bases, and 10 bases lay between the germline ends. This CDR3 is 13 amino acids long.

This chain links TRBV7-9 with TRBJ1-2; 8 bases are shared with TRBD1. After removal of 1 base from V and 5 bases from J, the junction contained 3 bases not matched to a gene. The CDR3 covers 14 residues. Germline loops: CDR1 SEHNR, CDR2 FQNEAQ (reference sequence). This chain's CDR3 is CASSLGDRGYGYTF. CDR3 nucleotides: TGTGCCAGCAGCTTAGGTGACAGGGGATATGGCTACACCTTC.

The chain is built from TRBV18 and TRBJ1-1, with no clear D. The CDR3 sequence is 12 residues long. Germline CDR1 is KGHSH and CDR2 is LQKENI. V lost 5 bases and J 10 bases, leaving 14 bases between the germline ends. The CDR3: CASSGLDWVAFF. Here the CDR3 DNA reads TGTGCCAGCTCAGGACTCGATTGGGTAGCTTTCTTT.

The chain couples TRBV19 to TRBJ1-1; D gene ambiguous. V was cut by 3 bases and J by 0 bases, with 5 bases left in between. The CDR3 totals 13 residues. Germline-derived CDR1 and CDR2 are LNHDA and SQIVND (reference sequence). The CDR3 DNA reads TGTGCCAGTAGTATGATCATGAACACTGAAGCTTTCTTT. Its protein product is CASSMIMNTEAFF. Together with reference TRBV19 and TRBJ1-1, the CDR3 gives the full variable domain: DGGITQSPKYLFRKEGQNVTLSCEQNLNHDAMYWYRQDPGQGLRLIYYSQIVNDFQKGDIAEGYSVSREKKESFPLTVTSAQKNPTAFYLCASSMIMNTEAFFGQGTRLTVV.

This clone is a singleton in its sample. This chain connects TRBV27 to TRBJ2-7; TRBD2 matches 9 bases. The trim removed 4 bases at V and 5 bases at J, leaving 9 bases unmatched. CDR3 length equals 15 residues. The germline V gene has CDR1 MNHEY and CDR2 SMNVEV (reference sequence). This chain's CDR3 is CASSYVAGVGHEQYF. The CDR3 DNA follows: TGTGCCAGCAGTTACGTAGCGGGAGTGGGTCACGAGCAGTACTTC.

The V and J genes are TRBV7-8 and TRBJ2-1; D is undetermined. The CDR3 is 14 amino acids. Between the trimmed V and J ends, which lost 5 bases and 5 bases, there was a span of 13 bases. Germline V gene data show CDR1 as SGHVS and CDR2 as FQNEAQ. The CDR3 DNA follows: TGTGCCAGCAGCCCCCGCGACGGACACAATGAGCAGTTCTTC. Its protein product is CASSPRDGHNEQFF.

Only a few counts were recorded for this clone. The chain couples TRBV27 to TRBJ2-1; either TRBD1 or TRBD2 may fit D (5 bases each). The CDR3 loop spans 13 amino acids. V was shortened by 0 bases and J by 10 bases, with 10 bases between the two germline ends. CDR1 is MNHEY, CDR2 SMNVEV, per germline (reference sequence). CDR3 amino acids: CASSLSGGREQFF. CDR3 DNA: TGTGCCAGCAGTTTATCTGGGGGACGCGAGCAGTTCTTC.

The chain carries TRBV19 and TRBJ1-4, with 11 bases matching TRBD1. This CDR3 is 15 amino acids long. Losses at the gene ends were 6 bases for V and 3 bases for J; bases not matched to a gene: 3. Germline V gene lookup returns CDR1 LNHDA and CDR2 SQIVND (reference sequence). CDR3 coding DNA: TGTGCCAGTAGCGGACAGGGGGCTGCTAATGAAAAACTGTTTTTT. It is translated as CASSGQGAANEKLFF.

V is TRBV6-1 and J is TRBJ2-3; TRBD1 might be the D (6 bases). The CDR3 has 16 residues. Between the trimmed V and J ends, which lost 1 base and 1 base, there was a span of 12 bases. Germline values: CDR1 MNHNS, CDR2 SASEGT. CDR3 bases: TGTGCCAGCAGTGAAGGCCAGGGGCTAGGCACAGATACGCAGTATTTT. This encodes CASSEGQGLGTDTQYF.

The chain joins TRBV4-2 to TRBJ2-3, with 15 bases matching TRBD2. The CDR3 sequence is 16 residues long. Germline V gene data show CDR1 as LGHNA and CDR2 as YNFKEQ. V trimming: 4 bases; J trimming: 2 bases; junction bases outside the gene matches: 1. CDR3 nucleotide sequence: TGTGCCAGCAGCCGGACTAGCGGGGGGGACACAGATACGCAGTATTTT. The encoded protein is CASSRTSGGDTDTQYF.

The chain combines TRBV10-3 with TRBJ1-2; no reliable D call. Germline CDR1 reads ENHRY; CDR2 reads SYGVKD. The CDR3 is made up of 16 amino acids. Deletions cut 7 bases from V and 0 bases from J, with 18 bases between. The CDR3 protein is CAIKEEGWGANYGYTF. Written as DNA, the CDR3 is TGTGCCATCAAGGAGGAGGGATGGGGAGCTAACTATGGCTACACCTTC.

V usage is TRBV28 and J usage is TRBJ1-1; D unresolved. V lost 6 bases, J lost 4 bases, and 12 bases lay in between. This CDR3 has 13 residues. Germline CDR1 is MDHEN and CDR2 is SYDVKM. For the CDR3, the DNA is TGTGCCAGCAGAAAAAGGTCGCCCACTGAAGCTTTCTTT. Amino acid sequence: CASRKRSPTEAFF.

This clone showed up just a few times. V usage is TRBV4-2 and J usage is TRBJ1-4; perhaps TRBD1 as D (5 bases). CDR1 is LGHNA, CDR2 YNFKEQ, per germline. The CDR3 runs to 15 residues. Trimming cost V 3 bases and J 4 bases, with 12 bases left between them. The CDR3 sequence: CASSHQDSDNEKLFF. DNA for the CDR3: TGTGCCAGCAGCCATCAAGACAGCGATAATGAAAAACTGTTTTTT.

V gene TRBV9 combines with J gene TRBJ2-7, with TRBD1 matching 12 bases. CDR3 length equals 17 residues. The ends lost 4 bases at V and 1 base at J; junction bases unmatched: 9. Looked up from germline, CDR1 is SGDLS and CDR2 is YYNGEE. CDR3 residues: CASSPQWGQGASYEQYF. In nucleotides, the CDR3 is TGTGCCAGCAGCCCCCAGTGGGGACAGGGGGCGTCCTACGAGCAGTACTTC.

The CDR3 is CASSLDRLAPREQYF. CDR3 DNA sequence: TGTGCCAGCAGTCTGGACAGGCTCGCACCCAGGGAGCAGTACTTC. The chain is built from TRBV27 and TRBJ2-7, with 7 positions matching TRBD1. Germline CDR1 MNHEY, CDR2 SMNVEV (reference sequence). V was clipped by 5 bases and J by 7 bases; unmatched bases: 14. The CDR3 extends over 15 amino acids.

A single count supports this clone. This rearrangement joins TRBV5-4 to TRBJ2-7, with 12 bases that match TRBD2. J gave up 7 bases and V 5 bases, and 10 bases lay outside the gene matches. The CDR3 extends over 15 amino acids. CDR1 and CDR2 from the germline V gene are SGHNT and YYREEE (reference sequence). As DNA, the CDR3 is TGTGCCAGCAGTCCGCTAGCGGGAGGGCCGGGTGAGCAGTACTTC. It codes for CASSPLAGGPGEQYF. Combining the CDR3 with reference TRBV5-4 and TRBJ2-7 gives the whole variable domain ETGVTQSPTHLIKTRGQQVTLRCSSQSGHNTVSWYQQALGQGPQFIFQYYREEENGRGNFPPRFSGLQFPNYSSELNVNALELDDSALYLCASSPLAGGPGEQYFGPGTRLTVT.

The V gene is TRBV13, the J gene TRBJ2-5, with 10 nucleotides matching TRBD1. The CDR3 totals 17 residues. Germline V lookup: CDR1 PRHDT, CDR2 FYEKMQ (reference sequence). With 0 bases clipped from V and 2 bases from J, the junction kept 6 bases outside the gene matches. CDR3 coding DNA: TGTGCCAGCAGCTTAGGGGACAGGGGGAATCGGCAAGAGACCCAGTACTTC. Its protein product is CASSLGDRGNRQETQYF.

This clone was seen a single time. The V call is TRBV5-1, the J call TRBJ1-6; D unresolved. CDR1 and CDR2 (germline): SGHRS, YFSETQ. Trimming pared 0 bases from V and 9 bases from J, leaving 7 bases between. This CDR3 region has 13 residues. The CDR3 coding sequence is TGCGCCAGCAGCTTGGAAATAAGTTCACCCCTCCACTTT. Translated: CASSLEISSPLHF.

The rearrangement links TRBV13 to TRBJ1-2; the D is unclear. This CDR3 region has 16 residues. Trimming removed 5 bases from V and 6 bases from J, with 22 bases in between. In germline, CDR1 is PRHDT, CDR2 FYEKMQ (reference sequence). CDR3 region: CASSPYQWIPFDGYTF. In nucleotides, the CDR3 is TGTGCCAGCAGCCCCTACCAGTGGATCCCGTTTGATGGCTACACCTTC.

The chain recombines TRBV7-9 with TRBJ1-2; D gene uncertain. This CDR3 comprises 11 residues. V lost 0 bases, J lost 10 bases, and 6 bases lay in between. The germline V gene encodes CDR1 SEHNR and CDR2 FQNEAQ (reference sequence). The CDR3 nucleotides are TGTGCCAGCAGCTTAGCGACAATCTACACCTTC. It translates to CASSLATIYTF.